This T cell receptor beta chain was obtained from a study of T cells after yellow fever vaccination. The overall study: Those fractions that held only low numbers of cells were prepared using the SMART-Seq v4 Ultra Low Input RNA kit. Study-wide results and caveats: Only a minor proportion of clonotypes was detected across both CD4 and CD8 compartments. Researchers report a weaker secondary response that nonetheless peaked faster, day 5 versus 15.

As for this clonotype: What it binds is not known.

In TCRdb, the 5' RACE reads were re-called with MiXCR into one record per CDR3 protein. The sample contains about 550,000 distinct CDR3 sequences, about 19% of which appear only once. The CDR3 consists of 13 residues. V was clipped by 0 bases and J by 5 bases, with 8 bases between them. J is TRBJ2-7 and V is TRBV12-3 or TRBV12-4; TRBD2 is a possible D gene (6 bases). This clonotype originated in a man aged 30-40 years who received the YFV17D yellow fever vaccine. The source was PBMCs, collected 15 days after the yellow fever booster vaccination. The CDR3 protein is CASSLAGRNEQYF. The DNA for the CDR3 is TGTGCCAGCAGTTTAGCAGGGAGGAACGAGCAGTACTTC.